This TCR beta chain was observed in a study of T cells in Graves' hyperthyroidism and ophthalmopathy (dated by TCRdb to the late 2010s). A note on the overall study: Peripheral blood samples were taken at the time of initial diagnosis, prior to any treatment. After blood sampling, hyperthyroidism patients were treated with methimazole at a starting dose of 30 mg daily, and ophthalmopathy patients were treated with high-dose intravenous methylprednisolone. For training and testing, the 100 or so patients in the discovery cohort were randomly divided in a 7:3 ratio. A discovery cohort of about 100 patients, approximately 45 with Graves' ophthalmopathy and over 55 with stable Graves' hyperthyroidism, was used to find distinguishing TCR V-J signatures. The paper reports TCR Vbeta CDR3 sequencing of over 120 peripheral blood samples: some 44 ophthalmopathy, 70 to 85 hyperthyroidism and around 17 progressor patients. An independent validation cohort of under 20 hyperthyroidism patients and approximately 17 patients who later progressed to ophthalmopathy tested prospective prediction of ophthalmopathy. In addition, the study compared T-cell repertoires in thyroid tissue and in blood from a handful of Graves' hyperthyroidism patients. The study at large found these results: Sample size was not statistically predetermined, and investigators were not blinded to group allocation. Ophthalmopathy was separated from stable hyperthyroidism by a 13 V-J signature model, with around 90% sensitivity and about 81% specificity obtained in cross-validation and 80%/75% obtained in testing. Blood samples also contained most of the expanded thyroid clonotypes (frequency above 0.001), which suggests that blood repertoires may reflect thyroid immune responses. During validation, the model predicted progression to ophthalmopathy a median of about 6.3 months ahead of onset, with almost 71% sensitivity and almost 75% specificity.

Sequences SQVTM (CDR1) and ANQGSEA (CDR2) are obtained from the germline V gene. Here V drops 4 bases and J drops 5 bases, and the junction holds 6 bases not matched to any gene. Reading from cysteine to phenylalanine, the CDR3 counts 14 amino acids. Of all the DNA, just the CDR3 is kept, 42 bases in frame from base 1. Moderately to severely active disease, a Clinical Activity Score of at least 3, a NOSPECS grade of at least 4, and a duration under 3 months were present in ophthalmopathy patients. Patients with uncontrolled infections, other autoimmune diseases, pregnancy or lactation were excluded. Diagnoses were established on the basis of clinical symptoms, serum thyroxine and TRAb, thyroid ultrasound, and orbital computed tomography. Ficoll-Paque density gradient centrifugation was used to isolate PBMCs from about 10 ml of fresh peripheral blood. Trizol reagent was used to extract total RNA, and RNA quality was then checked on an Agilent 2100 Bioanalyzer.

With regard to this clonotype: Its antigen target is currently unknown. Base-call qualities are not available, and no considerably larger clone is one nucleotide away.

The TCR beta CDR3 regions were amplified from the RNA transcripts. The TCR CDR3 was subjected to a first round of RT-PCR using the HTBI primer set and the Qiagen OneStep RT-PCR kit. A second multiplex PCR round built the libraries, followed by size selection and purification. Sequencing of the libraries was done on an Illumina HiSeq2000 using paired-end 100 bp reads. Under the source paper's analysis protocol: Raw data were processed with SOAPnuke, discarding reads with adapters, uncalled bases, mean Phred below 15, or no exact constant-primer or identifier match. High-quality paired reads were merged using COPE v1.2.5, and each unique nucleotide sequence was defined as a clonotype. MiTCR v1.1 was used to align clonotypes to the IMGT TRBV, TRBD and TRBJ reference segments. The analysis was restricted to V-J combinations with a frequency above 0.0001, which together covered just over 98% of the repertoires. The TCS score was defined as the ratio of F50 (clonal expansion) to E x V (chaos), calculated using BLOSUM62-based TCRdist between CDR3 peptides within each V-J. Welch's t-statistics and random forest reduced several hundred V-J features to 13, which were used in a naive Bayes classifier (R e1071). TCRdb cleaned the public reads at Q25 with fastp, built clones with MiXCR and kept in-frame beta chains. Rows are unified per CDR3 protein, each entry keeping the most common DNA and genes. The V and J calls come from TCRdb's annotation, not from the publication. This sample gives more than 450,000 distinct CDR3 sequences in total; nearly 20% of them show up just once. The ten most abundant clones make up 47% of the sample.

This chain joins TRBV29-1 to TRBJ2-5; the central 11 bases match TRBD1. Sequenced input: blood. The sequence came from a man in his forties with Graves' ophthalmopathy. Read as DNA, the sequence is TGCAGCGTTGTGCGGACAGGGGGCGCGGAGACCCAGTACTTC. Translation gives CSVVRTGGAETQYF.